The entry below describes one TCR beta chain. The antigen remains undetermined. The sample comes from a study of T cell responses to AZD1222 COVID-19 vaccine. Study-level results: White British people made up most donors, females outnumbered males, and clonal diversity was possibly underestimated. As reported, nearly half of all spike-specific TCRs target variant regions that are unmutated.

The method was immunoSEQ multiplex PCR; TCRdb's version includes in-frame clones alone and lacks a portion of them. Of 150,000 to 200,000 clones listed, around 92% are singletons. CDR1 and CDR2 from the germline V gene are MNHEY and SVGAGI. The CDR3 has 14 amino acids. V shed 2 bases and J shed 3 bases, with 7 bases lying between them. The TCR sequence derives from an adult who received the AZD1222 COVID-19 vaccine. The V call is TRBV6-5, the J call TRBJ2-2; a possible D gene is TRBD2 (5 bases). The source material was peripheral blood, sampled 28 days after the second AZD1222 dose. The CDR3 DNA reads TGTGCCAGCAGTTACCTAGCTTACACCGGGGAGCTGTTTTTT. Its translation is CASSYLAYTGELFF.